The present entry profiles one T cell receptor (beta chain) with its context. Its target is not known. The data stem from a study of cytomegalovirus exposure and HLA in healthy donors. Study-wide findings and caveats: In a later analysis, a missense DCLRE1C variant was linked to TCR beta V- and J-gene trimming.

The PCR ran on 60 Vbeta and 13 Jbeta primers. This table comes from immunoSEQ multiplex PCR, and its TCRdb copy is limited to in-frame clones, with some not included. The sample holds around 220,000 clones; over 60% are singletons and the top ten take around 2%. Germline trimming cut 5 bases from V and 3 bases from J; bases unmatched to any gene: 9. Germline CDR1 and CDR2: MNHEY and SVGAGI. The CDR3 contains 15 residues. Sequenced input: PBMCs. The chain employs TRBV6-5 and TRBJ2-7, with 8 bases fitting TRBD1. The sequence came from a man between 18 and 29 years old in good health and CMV-seronegative. Here the CDR3 DNA reads TGTGCCAGCAGTCACGATCCAGGGGGCGGCTACGAGCAGTACTTC. Protein sequence: CASSHDPGGGYEQYF.